Below are 11 T cell receptor beta chains sequenced from a single sample in a study of breast tumors, draining lymph nodes, adjacent tissues. Samples came from axillary lymph nodes draining the breast cancer. TCRdb passed the multiplex PCR reads through MiXCR, listing each CDR3 protein once. The profile shows over 200,000 distinct CDR3 sequences, about a third of them singletons. What was sequenced was axillary lymph node tissue. The source of these receptors is a female donor with breast cancer. Some clones in this sample may be carry-over from other donors' samples.

This clonotype was picked up many times. The V call is TRBV20-1, the J call TRBJ2-1; D gene ambiguous. CDR1 is DFQATT, CDR2 SNEGSKA, per germline (reference sequence). V gave up 5 bases and J gave up 4 bases, with 6 bases separating them. The CDR3 contains 11 residues. CDR3: CSARIYNEQFF. The CDR3 DNA reads as TGCAGTGCTCGAATTTACAATGAGCAGTTCTTC.

The V call is TRBV6-1, the J call TRBJ2-6; TRBD1 might be the D (5 bases). Trimming pared 6 bases from V and 0 bases from J, leaving 9 bases between. CDR1 and CDR2 from the germline V gene are MNHNS and SASEGT. This CDR3 region has 15 residues. The CDR3 DNA follows: TGTGCCAGCAGAGCAACAGGCTCTGGGGCCAACGTCCTGACTTTC. Translated: CASRATGSGANVLTF.

In this sample, this clonotype turned up many times. V gene TRBV6-5 combines with J gene TRBJ1-6; TRBD1 matches 9 bases. V shed 6 bases and J 5 bases; nucleotides not matched to a gene: 8. The CDR3 runs 16 residues. CDR1 and CDR2 (germline): MNHEY, SVGAGI. The chain's CDR3 is CASRATRDRDNSPLHF. The CDR3 nucleotides read TGTGCCAGCAGAGCCACCAGGGACAGGGATAATTCACCCCTCCACTTT.

As to this clonotype: This could be a read error, since a much larger clone is one nucleotide away. The rearrangement joins TRBV6-2 or TRBV6-3 to TRBJ1-5, with D uncertain. CDR3 length: 14 amino acids. CDR1 MNHEY and CDR2 SVGEGT come from the germline V gene. CDR3 protein: CASCPNGLNQPQRF. Written as DNA, the CDR3 is TGTGCCAGCTGCCCCAACGGGTTAAATCAGCCCCAGCGTTTT.

This clonotype was counted ten times or more. DNA for the CDR3: TGTGCCAGCAGCCAAAGAGCGGGAGTTGAGACCCAGTACTTC. Translating gives CASSQRAGVETQYF. J is TRBJ2-5 and V is TRBV7-9; 8 bases match TRBD2. Unmatched junction bases numbered 7, after V lost 5 bases and J lost 5 bases. The CDR3 totals 14 residues. CDR1 is SEHNR and CDR2 is FQNEAQ in the germline V gene (reference sequence).

J is TRBJ2-3 and V is TRBV6-2 or TRBV6-3; 12 bases align to TRBD2. The CDR3 is 17 residues long. Germline loops: CDR1 MNHEY, CDR2 SVGEGT. V was pared by 6 bases and J by 0 bases, with 7 bases of the junction left unmatched. The CDR3: CASSRTSGTKSTDTQYF. The CDR3 coding sequence is TGTGCCAGCAGCCGGACTAGCGGGACCAAAAGCACAGATACGCAGTATTTT.

In its sample, this clonotype was seen many times. The chain has TRBV5-4 and TRBJ2-3; tentatively, D is TRBD1 (6 bases). Germline V CDR1 and CDR2: SGHNT, YYREEE (reference sequence). The V and J ends lost 0 bases and 2 bases respectively, with 10 bases between them. This CDR3 has 15 amino acids. The CDR3: CASSLGNRATDTQYF. CDR3 in DNA: TGTGCCAGCAGCTTGGGCAACAGGGCCACAGATACGCAGTATTTT.

The sample holds many counts of this clonotype. The rearrangement links TRBV7-2 to TRBJ2-1; no reliable D call. Trimming pared 4 bases from V and 4 bases from J, leaving 8 bases between. The CDR3 consists of 13 residues. Germline CDR1 SGHTA, CDR2 FQGNSA. The CDR3 DNA sequence: TGTGCCAGCAGCTCTTCATTGTACAATGAGCAGTTCTTC. It specifies CASSSSLYNEQFF.

The CDR3 region has the DNA TGCAGTGCTAGAGCTCCAGGACAGACCATGAACACTGAAGCTTTCTTT. Translated: CSARAPGQTMNTEAFF. J is TRBJ1-1 and V is TRBV20-1, with TRBD1 as a possible D gene (6 bases). There are 16 residues in the CDR3. Per the germline V gene, CDR1 is DFQATT and CDR2 is SNEGSKA (reference sequence). V lost 1 base and J 0 bases, leaving 15 bases between the germline ends.

With regard to this clonotype: The junction does not match germline at one end; this may be a read error. This chain uses TRBV12-5 with TRBJ1-4; tentatively, D is TRBD1 (5 bases). This CDR3 is built from 17 residues. Germline CDR1 is LGHNT and CDR2 is FRNRAP. The CDR3 DNA is TGTGCTAGTGGTTTCATCTATTACGAGGGACTCTTCGAAAAACCGTTTTTT. Translating gives CASGFIYYEGLFEKPFF.

The genes are TRBV20-1 and TRBJ2-7; D possibly uses TRBD1 or TRBD2 (5 bases each). Germline V gene lookup returns CDR1 DFQATT and CDR2 SNEGSKA (reference sequence). V was trimmed by 1 base and J by 4 bases, leaving 14 bases between them. This CDR3 is 14 amino acids long. CDR3: CSARVPRDAYEQYF. The CDR3 DNA is TGCAGTGCTAGAGTCCCCAGGGACGCTTACGAGCAGTACTTC.